This note documents a single TCR beta chain sequence. Antigen unknown. These data originate in a study of cytomegalovirus exposure and HLA in healthy donors. Study results and caveats: Sequencing likely caused a cluster of highly shared sequence variants. Researchers reported in a later analysis that a missense DCLRE1C variant was tied to TCR beta V- and J-gene trimming. Diagnosis of cytomegalovirus status made by the classifier reportedly showed high specificity and sensitivity. A list of around 160 TCR beta chains associated with cytomegalovirus was given.

Germline V gene sequence: CDR1 GTSNPN, CDR2 SVGIG (reference sequence). V was pared by 4 bases and J by 1 base, with 6 bases between. There are 12 residues in the CDR3. The PCR contained 60 Vbeta and 13 Jbeta primers. Measured with immunoSEQ multiplex PCR; TCRdb has only the in-frame clones, and not every one. The sample consists of more than 100,000 clones, over 50% of them appearing once. The rearrangement links TRBV30 to TRBJ2-3, with D unclear. Sequencing was performed on PBMCs. The sequence derives from a woman between 40 and 50 years old in good health and CMV-seropositive. The CDR3: CAWNPGTDTQYF. CDR3 nucleotides: TGTGCCTGGAACCCAGGCACAGATACGCAGTATTTT.